The present entry profiles one T cell receptor (beta chain) with its context. Its cognate antigen is unknown. This sequence may be a read error, since a much larger clone differs from it by one base. The CDR3 runs to 12 residues. Germline-derived CDR1 and CDR2 are SGHAT and FQNNGV. With a J-beta primer mix and a sample-barcoded 5' primer, a second PCR ran 7 to 11 cycles. One entry per CDR3 protein results from TCRdb running MiXCR on the 5' RACE reads. The table has over a million distinct CDR3 sequences, 45% seen once. The record originates from a study of blood T cells in healthy people across ages. Drawn from each donor were roughly 10 milliliters of peripheral blood. Regarding the study as a whole: Per million T cells, TCR beta diversity dropped roughly linearly as age increased. More naive CD4+ cells and higher diversity marked long-lived donors relative to aged donors.

This clonotype was sampled from a woman aged 55-70 years in good health. Sequencing used blood. The chain recombines TRBV11-2 with TRBJ2-5; D call uncertain. The J call may be wrong; the DNA end is better matched by TRBJ2-7. In DNA, the CDR3 is TGTGTCAGCAGCTCACAGAGGTTCGAGCAGTACTTC. Amino acid sequence: CVSSSQRFEQYF.